Sequencing of this T cell receptor beta chain was carried out in a study of blood T cell repertoires in COVID-19. Overall study: The United States, Italy and Spain provided the acute and convalescent COVID-19 samples. Sources were T cells, B-cell-depleted T cells, or PBMCs; the material itself was cDNA or gDNA.

Individuals aged about 18 to 89 years were recruited from about two dozen US areas. The CDR3 runs 14 residues. CDR1 and CDR2 from the germline V gene are SGDLS and YYNGEE. V lost 6 bases to trimming and J lost 4 bases, with 16 bases between them. Per the authors' pipeline: Estimates of nucleated cell counts were drawn from the amplification of reference gene primers. The repertoire was sequenced with immunoSEQ multiplex PCR; TCRdb's copy has only in-frame clones and lacks some. V and J calls plus clone size are reproduced from that table; the DNA served to infer D and trimming. The profile covers some 190,000 clones, with 65% to 85% appearing a single time and about 4.5% taken by the ten largest.

Sample: PBMCs or T cells enriched from blood (not recorded which). The receptor was isolated from a man younger than 45 with acute COVID-19. This chain connects TRBV9 to TRBJ1-1; a weak D match, TRBD1 (5 bases). CDR3 in DNA: TGTGCCAGCAAATCCTCCGGGGGTGCCACTGAAGCTTTCTTT. It is translated as CASKSSGGATEAFF.